One sample yielded the 5 T cell receptor beta chains listed below, sequenced in a study of T cell changes during pregnancy in multiple sclerosis. TCRdb's table, derived via immunoSEQ multiplex PCR, lists solely in-frame clones and lacks some. Seen here are around 60,000 clones, 93% observed once, and the top ten hold 0.36%. Here the sequenced sample was CD4+ T cells from peripheral blood mononuclear cells, taken before pregnancy. Source of these receptors: a female donor with multiple sclerosis, enrolled in a pregnancy study.

The chain has TRBV23-1 and TRBJ1-1; no reliable D call. TRBV23-1 qualifies as an ORF whose function is uncertain. V lost 4 bases, J lost 4 bases, and 13 bases lay in between. The CDR3 consists of 14 residues. CDR3 region: CASSRFSVFTEAFF. CDR3 DNA: TGCGCCAGCAGTCGATTCAGTGTCTTCACTGAAGCTTTCTTT.

The chain employs TRBV28 and TRBJ1-3; no definite D call. In germline, CDR1 is MDHEN, CDR2 SYDVKM. Trimming took off 6 bases at V and 4 bases at J, with 4 bases between the two ends. CDR3 length: 11 residues. The CDR3 spells CASRQGNTIYF. CDR3 coding DNA: TGTGCCAGCAGGCAGGGAAACACCATATATTTT. Complete variable domain (other parts from reference TRBV28 and TRBJ1-3): DVKVTQSSRYLVKRTGEKVFLECVQDMDHENMFWYRQDPGLGLRLIYFSYDVKMKEKGDIPEGYSVSREKKERFSLILESASTNQTSMYLCASRQGNTIYFGEGSWLTVV.

The V gene is TRBV6-5, the J gene TRBJ1-2; TRBD1 might be the D (6 bases). Germline CDR1 is MNHEY and CDR2 is SVGAGI. This CDR3 region has 13 residues. The ends were cut back, 6 bases at V and 4 bases at J, with 12 bases in the middle. DNA of the CDR3: TGTGCCAGCAGCGAGACAGGCTCCTATGGCTACACCTTC. It specifies CASSETGSYGYTF.

J is TRBJ1-1 and V is TRBV28; no reliable D call. Trimming took off 5 bases at V and 2 bases at J, with 9 bases between the two ends. CDR3 size: 13 residues. Germline CDR1 reads MDHEN; CDR2 reads SYDVKM. CDR3 region: CASSPSLNTEAFF. CDR3 nucleotides: TGTGCCAGCAGTCCGTCTCTTAACACTGAAGCTTTCTTT.

V usage is TRBV9 and J usage is TRBJ2-5; 11 bases align to TRBD1. Germline-derived CDR1 and CDR2 are SGDLS and YYNGEE. V was clipped by 4 bases and J by 6 bases; unmatched bases: 8. The CDR3 runs 15 residues. The chain's CDR3 is CASSPRTGGLQTQYF. CDR3 DNA: TGTGCCAGCAGCCCCCGGACAGGGGGCTTGCAGACCCAGTACTTC.